The TCR beta chain described here comes from a study of chemoradiotherapy in HPV16-positive cancers. This CDR3 has 15 amino acids. V was cut by 7 bases and J by 8 bases, with 21 bases left in between. Germline assignment: CDR1 SNHLY and CDR2 FYNNEI. Generated by immunoSEQ multiplex PCR, the TCRdb table keeps only in-frame clones and is missing some. This sample yields approximately 5,400 clones, of which about 85% are seen a single time; 2% to 2.5% belongs to the top ten. V usage is TRBV2 and J usage is TRBJ2-1; D tentatively fits TRBD1 or TRBD2 (7 bases each). The sequence was obtained from a human donor with HPV-associated anogenital cancer. Sequenced material: tumor tissue, taken from a patient who underwent chemoradiotherapy. CDR3 bases: TGTGCCAGCAAGGTTGGAGCGACAGGGAGGGATGAGCAGTTCTTC. It encodes CASKVGATGRDEQFF.